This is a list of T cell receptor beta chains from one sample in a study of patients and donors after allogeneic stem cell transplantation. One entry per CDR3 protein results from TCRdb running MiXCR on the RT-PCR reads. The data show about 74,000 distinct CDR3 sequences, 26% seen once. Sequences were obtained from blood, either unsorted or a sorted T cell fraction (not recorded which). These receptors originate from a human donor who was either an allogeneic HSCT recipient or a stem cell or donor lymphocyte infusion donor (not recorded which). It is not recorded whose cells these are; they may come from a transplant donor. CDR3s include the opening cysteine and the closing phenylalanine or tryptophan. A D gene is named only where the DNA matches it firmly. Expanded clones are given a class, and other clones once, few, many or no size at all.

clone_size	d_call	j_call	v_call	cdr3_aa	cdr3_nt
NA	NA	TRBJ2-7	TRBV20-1	CSANGARSYEQYF	TGCAGTGCTAATGGGGCCAGATCCTACGAGCAGTACTTC
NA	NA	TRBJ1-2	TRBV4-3	CASSQGWTPDNYGYTF	TGCGCCAGCAGCCAAGGTTGGACACCGGATAACTATGGCTACACCTTC
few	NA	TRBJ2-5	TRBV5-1	CASSWTQETQYF	TGCGCCAGCAGCTGGACCCAAGAGACCCAGTACTTC
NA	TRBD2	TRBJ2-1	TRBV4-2	CASGGVLGRDNEQFF	TGTGCCTCGGGGGGAGTTTTGGGGCGAGACAATGAGCAGTTCTTC
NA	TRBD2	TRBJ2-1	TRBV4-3	CASRRLAAGASSYNEQFF	TGCGCCAGCAGGCGACTAGCGGCAGGGGCTAGCTCCTACAATGAGCAGTTCTTC
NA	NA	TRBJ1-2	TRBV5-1	CASSLAADTGDYTF	TGCGCCAGCAGCTTGGCCGCTGACACCGGAGACTACACCTTC
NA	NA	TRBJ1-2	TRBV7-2	CASSSDSNYGYTF	TGTGCCAGCAGCTCGGACAGCAACTATGGCTACACCTTC
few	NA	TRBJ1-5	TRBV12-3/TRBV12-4	CASSLGGGGQPQHF	TGTGCCAGCAGTTTAGGGGGCGGGGGCCAGCCCCAGCATTTT
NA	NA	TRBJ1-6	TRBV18	CASSPNPTGLTNSPLHF	TGTGCCAGCTCACCAAACCCTACGGGACTGACTAATTCACCCCTCCACTTT
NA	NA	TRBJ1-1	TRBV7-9	CASSLYRDYLNTEAFF	TGTGCCAGCAGCTTATATAGGGACTACCTCAACACTGAAGCTTTCTTT
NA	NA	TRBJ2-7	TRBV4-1	CASSQGRVAYEQYF	TGCGCCAGCAGCCAAGGCAGGGTGGCCTACGAGCAGTACTTC
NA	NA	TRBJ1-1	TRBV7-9	CASSLLQGRGMNTEAFF	TGTGCCAGCAGCTTACTACAGGGCCGAGGGATGAACACTGAAGCTTTCTTT
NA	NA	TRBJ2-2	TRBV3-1	CASSQAFSAGELFF	TGTGCCAGCAGCCAAGCATTCTCCGCCGGGGAGCTGTTTTTT
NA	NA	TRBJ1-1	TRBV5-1	CASSLEAANTEAFF	TGCGCCAGCAGCTTGGAAGCGGCTAACACTGAAGCTTTCTTT
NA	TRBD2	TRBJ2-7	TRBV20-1	CSASPTSGKNEQYF	TGCAGTGCTAGCCCGACTAGCGGGAAAAACGAGCAGTACTTC
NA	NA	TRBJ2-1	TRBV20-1	CSAISDNYNEQFF	TGCAGTGCTATTAGTGACAACTACAATGAGCAGTTCTTC
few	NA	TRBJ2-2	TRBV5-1	CASSQGLFGGELFF	TGCGCCAGCAGCCAAGGACTCTTCGGTGGTGAGCTGTTTTTT
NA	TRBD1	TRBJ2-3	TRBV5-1	CASSPPAGQGTDTQYF	TGCGCCAGCAGCCCACCGGCGGGACAGGGCACAGATACGCAGTATTTT
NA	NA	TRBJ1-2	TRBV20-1	CSAYRGIHAPGGDYGYTF	TGCAGTGCTTACCGGGGGATTCATGCCCCGGGGGGAGACTATGGCTACACCTTC
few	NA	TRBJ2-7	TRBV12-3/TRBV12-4	CASIFSPGPSSYEQYF	TGTGCCAGCATTTTTTCCCCGGGACCCAGCTCCTACGAGCAGTACTTC
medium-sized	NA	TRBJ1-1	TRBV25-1	CASSVYSEAFF	TGTGCCAGCAGTGTTTACTCTGAAGCTTTCTTT
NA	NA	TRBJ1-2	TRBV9	CASSVDALNYGYTF	TGTGCCAGCAGCGTAGATGCGCTGAACTATGGCTACACCTTC
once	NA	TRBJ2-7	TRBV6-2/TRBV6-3	CASTLQVGRKGLYEQYF	TGTGCCAGCACCCTCCAGGTGGGGCGGAAGGGTTTATACGAGCAGTACTTC
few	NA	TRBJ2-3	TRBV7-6	CASSLGTGTDTQYF	TGTGCCAGCAGCTTAGGGACAGGCACAGATACGCAGTATTTT
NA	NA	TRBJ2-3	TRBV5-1	CASSLIVGTQYF	TGCGCCAGCAGCTTAATAGTGGGTACGCAGTATTTT
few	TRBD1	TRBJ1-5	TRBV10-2	CASNPSGGARQPQHF	TGCGCCAGCAATCCCTCAGGGGGCGCGAGGCAGCCCCAGCATTTT
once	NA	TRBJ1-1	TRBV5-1	CASSSRRYTEAFF	TGCGCCAGCAGCTCCCGTCGGTACACTGAAGCTTTCTTT
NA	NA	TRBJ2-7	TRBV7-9	CASSYDTRSYEQYF	TGTGCCAGCAGCTACGACACCCGCTCCTACGAGCAGTACTTC
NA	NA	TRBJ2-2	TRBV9	CASSVDLRELFF	TGTGCCAGCAGCGTAGATTTAAGGGAGCTGTTTTTT
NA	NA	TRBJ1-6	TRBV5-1	CASSLSGGETRSPLHF	TGCGCCAGCAGCTTGAGCGGAGGGGAAACGCGATCACCCCTCCACTTT
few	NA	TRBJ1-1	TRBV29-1	CSVAFNTEAFF	TGCAGCGTTGCATTTAACACTGAAGCTTTCTTT
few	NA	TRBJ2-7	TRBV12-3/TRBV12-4	CASSQGSGKAYEQYF	TGTGCCAGCAGTCAAGGGTCGGGAAAAGCCTACGAGCAGTACTTC
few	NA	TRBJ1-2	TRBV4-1	CASRSPRGYGYTF	TGCGCCAGCCGGAGTCCCAGGGGTTATGGCTACACCTTC
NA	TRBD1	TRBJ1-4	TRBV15	CATSRRTGFNEKLFF	TGTGCCACCAGCAGACGGACAGGCTTTAATGAAAAACTGTTTTTT
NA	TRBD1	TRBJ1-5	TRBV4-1	CASSRWTGGQPQHF	TGCGCCAGCAGCCGTTGGACAGGGGGTCAGCCCCAGCATTTT
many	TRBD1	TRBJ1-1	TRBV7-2	CASSLGQGSTEAFF	TGCGCCAGCAGCTTAGGACAGGGGAGCACTGAAGCTTTCTTT
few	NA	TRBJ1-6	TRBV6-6	CASSYGGAGAYNSPLHF	TGTGCCAGCAGTTACGGGGGGGCGGGCGCCTATAATTCACCCCTCCACTTT
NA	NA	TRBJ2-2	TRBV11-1	CASTFLGAGELFF	TGTGCCAGCACCTTTCTAGGCGCCGGGGAGCTGTTTTTT
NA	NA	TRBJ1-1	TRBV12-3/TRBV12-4	CASSLSGDAGMNTEAFF	TGTGCCAGCAGTTTGAGTGGGGACGCGGGAATGAACACTGAAGCTTTCTTT
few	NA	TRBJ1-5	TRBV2	CASSPRAGYQPQHF	TGTGCCAGCAGTCCTAGAGCTGGATATCAGCCCCAGCATTTT